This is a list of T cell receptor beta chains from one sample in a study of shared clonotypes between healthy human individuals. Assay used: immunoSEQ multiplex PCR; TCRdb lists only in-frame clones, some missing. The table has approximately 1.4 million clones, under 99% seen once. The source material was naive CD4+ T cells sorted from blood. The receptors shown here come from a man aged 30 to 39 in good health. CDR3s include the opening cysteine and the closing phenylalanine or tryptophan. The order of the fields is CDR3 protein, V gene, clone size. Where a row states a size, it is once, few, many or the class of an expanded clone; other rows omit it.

CASTRGHYGYTF TRBV28 -
CASSLIQKGSEQYF TRBV5-4 -
CASSPLGTGDTATNEKLFF TRBV27 -
CASSTTGGRTEAFF TRBV19 -
CASSPNSHQPQHF TRBV7-9 once
CASSATGELFF TRBV7-3 -
CASSLDNFSIYF TRBV5-1 once
CASSPASSQETQYF TRBV7-9 -
CASSVDRGLYEQYF TRBV5-4 -
CASSLEQGSGIQYF TRBV5-6 -
CASSLLREGHTGELFF TRBV5-1 once